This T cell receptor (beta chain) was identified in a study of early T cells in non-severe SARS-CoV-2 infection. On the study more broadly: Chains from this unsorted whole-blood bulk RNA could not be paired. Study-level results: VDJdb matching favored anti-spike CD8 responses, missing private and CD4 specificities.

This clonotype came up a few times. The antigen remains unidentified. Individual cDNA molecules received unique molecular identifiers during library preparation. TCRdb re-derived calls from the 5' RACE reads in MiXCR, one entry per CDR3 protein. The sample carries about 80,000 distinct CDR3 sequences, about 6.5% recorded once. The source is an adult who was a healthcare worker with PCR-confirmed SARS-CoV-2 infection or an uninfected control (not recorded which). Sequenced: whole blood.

The CDR3, as DNA: TGTGCCAGTAGTATAGATGCAGGGGCGATCTACGAGCAGTACTTC. As protein: CASSIDAGAIYEQYF. The chain couples TRBV19 to TRBJ2-7; TRBD1 is a possible D gene (6 bases). The CDR3 extends over 15 amino acids. CDR1 and CDR2 from the germline V gene are LNHDA and SQIVND (reference sequence). Trimming cost V 0 bases and J 3 bases, with 12 bases left between them.